Below, 30 T cell receptor beta chains from the same sample are listed, as sequenced in a study of T cell responses to AZD1222 COVID-19 vaccine. Produced via immunoSEQ multiplex PCR; TCRdb's table is partial and in-frame only. The profile covers 84,000 or so clones, with about 87% appearing a single time and roughly 15% taken by the ten largest. This sample comprised peripheral blood, obtained on day 0 of AZD1222 vaccination. These receptors were collected from an adult in good health.

J is TRBJ1-5 and V is TRBV28; D remains ambiguous. V lost 6 bases to trimming and J lost 1 base, with 10 bases between them. The CDR3 length is 14 residues. CDR1 and CDR2 from the germline V gene are MDHEN and SYDVKM. CDR3 residues: CASSPLGSNQPQHF. The CDR3 DNA is TGTGCCAGCAGCCCCCTGGGGAGCAATCAGCCCCAGCATTTT.

The chain carries TRBV7-9 and TRBJ1-6; no reliable D call. V was cut by 7 bases and J by 2 bases, with 12 bases left in between. The CDR3 is made up of 15 amino acids. The germline V gene encodes CDR1 SEHNR and CDR2 FQNEAQ (reference sequence). CDR3 in amino acids: CASTPGGAYNSPLHF. As DNA, the CDR3 is TGTGCCAGCACCCCCGGAGGTGCCTATAATTCACCCCTCCACTTT.

This clone was observed once. This chain joins TRBV18 and TRBJ2-1, with 9 bases fitting TRBD2. Germline CDR1 and CDR2: KGHSH and LQKENI. V gave up 2 bases and J gave up 9 bases; unmatched junction bases: 8. This CDR3 comprises 15 residues. CDR3 sequence reads: CASSPAGGPSIEQFF. CDR3 coding DNA: TGTGCCAGCTCACCAGCGGGAGGGCCGTCAATTGAGCAGTTCTTC.

The V call is TRBV6-2 or TRBV6-3, the J call TRBJ2-1; maybe TRBD2 (6 bases). Trimming removed 2 bases from V and 7 bases from J, with 9 bases in between. Germline V gene lookup returns CDR1 MNHEY and CDR2 SVGEGT. CDR3 length equals 13 residues. The CDR3 protein is CASSYGLLNEQFF. In nucleotides, the CDR3 is TGTGCCAGCAGTTACGGACTATTGAATGAGCAGTTCTTC.

This chain links TRBV13 with TRBJ2-5, with D tentatively TRBD1 or TRBD2 (6 bases each). The CDR3 has 13 residues. The V and J ends lost 1 base and 4 bases respectively, with 7 bases between them. Germline V lookup: CDR1 PRHDT, CDR2 FYEKMQ (reference sequence). Written as DNA, the CDR3 is TGTGCCAGCAGCTTAGAGGGGGGAGAGACCCAGTACTTC. Its translation is CASSLEGGETQYF.

This sequence joins TRBV30 and TRBJ2-1; 11 bases fit TRBD2. The germline V gene encodes CDR1 GTSNPN and CDR2 SVGIG (reference sequence). This CDR3 is 19 amino acids long. J lost 0 bases, V lost 0 bases, and 10 bases had no gene match. The DNA for the CDR3 is TGTGCCTGGAGTGTATCCAGGTTCACTAGCGGGAGCTCCTACAATGAGCAGTTCTTC. Protein: CAWSVSRFTSGSSYNEQFF.

The rearrangement links TRBV13 to TRBJ2-7; TRBD2 is a possible D gene (6 bases). CDR1 and CDR2 (germline): PRHDT, FYEKMQ (reference sequence). The ends were cut back, 7 bases at V and 0 bases at J, with 10 bases in the middle. The CDR3 is made up of 13 amino acids. The chain's CDR3 is CASMRRDSYEQYF. As DNA, the CDR3 is TGTGCCAGCATGAGGCGGGACTCCTACGAGCAGTACTTC.

The chain uses TRBV5-4 and TRBJ1-1, with 8 bases fitting TRBD1. Germline lookup yields CDR1 SGHNT and CDR2 YYREEE (reference sequence). This CDR3 has 15 residues. Trimming took 3 bases from V and 0 from J; bases not matched to a gene: 4. The CDR3 loop is CASSWETGVNTEAFF. The CDR3, as DNA: TGTGCCAGCAGCTGGGAGACAGGGGTGAACACTGAAGCTTTCTTT.

The chain uses TRBV7-8 and TRBJ2-6; D might be TRBD1 (6 bases). Germline V gene sequence: CDR1 SGHVS, CDR2 FQNEAQ. The CDR3 sequence is 17 residues long. Trimming left V 6 bases short and J 0 bases short, with 15 bases between. CDR3 sequence reads: CASRGQGKTSGANVLTF. The CDR3 DNA reads TGTGCCAGCAGGGGCCAGGGGAAAACCTCTGGGGCCAACGTCCTGACTTTC.

The CDR3 protein is CASSQTQPQHF. In DNA, the CDR3 is TGTGCCAGCAGTCAAACTCAGCCCCAGCATTTT. V is TRBV28 and J is TRBJ1-5; D is uncertain. The CDR3 has 11 amino acids. Germline CDR1 and CDR2: MDHEN and SYDVKM. Trimming left V 5 bases short and J 6 bases short, with 5 bases between. Full variable domain (rest looked up from reference TRBV28 and TRBJ1-5): DVKVTQSSRYLVKRTGEKVFLECVQDMDHENMFWYRQDPGLGLRLIYFSYDVKMKEKGDIPEGYSVSREKKERFSLILESASTNQTSMYLCASSQTQPQHFGDGTRLSIL.

This clone was counted between two and nine times. The chain combines TRBV28 with TRBJ1-1; D not certain. This CDR3 is 12 amino acids long. In germline, CDR1 is MDHEN, CDR2 SYDVKM. Trimming cost V 2 bases and J 4 bases, with 5 bases left between them. The DNA of the CDR3 is TGTGCCAGCAGTTTAAGGATCACTGAAGCTTTCTTT. It codes for CASSLRITEAFF.

The CDR3 protein is CASSAGQIHSNQPQHF. Written as DNA, the CDR3 is TGTGCCAGCAGTGCGGGACAGATCCATAGCAATCAGCCCCAGCATTTT. The chain links TRBV6-1 to TRBJ1-5, with 7 bases matching TRBD1. This CDR3 region has 16 residues. Germline loops: CDR1 MNHNS, CDR2 SASEGT. V lost 4 bases and J lost 0; bases outside the gene matches: 6.

J is TRBJ1-2 and V is TRBV28, with D perhaps TRBD1 (6 bases). Germline CDR1 is MDHEN and CDR2 is SYDVKM. Trimming took off 2 bases at V and 6 bases at J, with 13 bases between the two ends. This CDR3 contains 14 residues. The CDR3 DNA reads as TGTGCCAGCAGTTTAGTCGCAGGGGATAATGGCTACACCTTC. It specifies CASSLVAGDNGYTF.

The rearrangement links TRBV14 to TRBJ2-1, with 8 bases that match TRBD1. This CDR3 spans 17 amino acids. Germline assignment: CDR1 SGHDN and CDR2 FVKESK. Germline trimming cut 2 bases from V and 0 bases from J; bases unmatched to any gene: 6. The CDR3 DNA reads as TGTGCCAGCAGCCAAAACACAGGGGGGAGCTCCTACAATGAGCAGTTCTTC. Translating it yields CASSQNTGGSSYNEQFF.

This chain uses TRBV28 with TRBJ2-3; a weak D match, TRBD2 (6 bases). The CDR3 covers 17 residues. Trimming pared 3 bases from V and 4 bases from J, leaving 20 bases between. Germline V gene lookup returns CDR1 MDHEN and CDR2 SYDVKM. In DNA form, the CDR3 reads TGTGCCAGCAGTTTCCCCCCCCGCGGGACTCGGGCAGATACGCAGTATTTT. It codes for CASSFPPRGTRADTQYF.

The genes are TRBV30 and TRBJ1-3; 8 bases align to TRBD1. V was clipped by 8 bases and J by 3 bases; unmatched bases: 12. Germline loops: CDR1 GTSNPN, CDR2 SVGIG (reference sequence). The CDR3 spans 15 residues. The CDR3 is CAGLPGTGIGNTIYF. CDR3 in DNA: TGTGCCGGATTACCAGGGACAGGTATTGGAAACACCATATATTTT.

The rearrangement links TRBV19 to TRBJ2-7, with D perhaps matching TRBD1 (6 bases). V was trimmed by 1 base and J by 6 bases, leaving 13 bases between them. Germline V gene sequence: CDR1 LNHDA, CDR2 SQIVND (reference sequence). CDR3 length: 14 amino acids. CDR3 coding DNA: TGTGCCAGTAGTATAGCGGACAGTCCAGGCGAGCAGTACTTC. It codes for CASSIADSPGEQYF.

For the CDR3, the DNA is TGTGCCAGCCAGGTGGGGTTCGTGAACACTGAAGCTTTCTTT. It specifies CASQVGFVNTEAFF. The gene calls are TRBV6-5 and TRBJ1-1; D ambiguous. The V end was cut by 8 bases, the J end by 0 bases, with 13 bases between. Per the germline V gene, CDR1 is MNHEY and CDR2 is SVGAGI. The CDR3 covers 14 residues.

The V gene is TRBV2, the J gene TRBJ1-5; D is unresolved. V lost 5 bases, J lost 6 bases, and 14 bases lay in between. This CDR3 has 14 residues. The V gene's germline CDR1 is SNHLY and CDR2 FYNNEI. The DNA for the CDR3 is TGTGCCAGCAGTTCTACACGGGTCGGTCAGCCCCAGCATTTT. This gives the protein CASSSTRVGQPQHF.

The V call is TRBV7-9, the J call TRBJ2-5; D unresolved. This CDR3 has 15 amino acids. The germline V gene has CDR1 SEHNR and CDR2 FQNEAQ (reference sequence). V was pared by 5 bases and J by 1 base, with 14 bases between. The chain's CDR3 is CASSPPRTSQETQYF. In DNA form, the CDR3 reads TGTGCCAGCAGCCCACCCAGGACGAGCCAAGAGACCCAGTACTTC. The full variable domain, in which reference TRBV7-9 and TRBJ2-5 provide the parts outside the CDR3, is DTGVSQNPRHKITKRGQNVTFRCDPISEHNRLYWYRQTLGQGPEFLTYFQNEAQLEKSRLLSDRFSAERPKGSFSTLEIQRTEQGDSAMYLCASSPPRTSQETQYFGPGTRLLVL.

This rearrangement joins TRBV5-1 to TRBJ1-2, with D tentatively TRBD1 (5 bases). Germline V gene lookup returns CDR1 SGHRS and CDR2 YFSETQ. V lost 0 bases, J lost 4 bases, and 13 bases lay in between. The CDR3 covers 15 residues. The DNA for the CDR3 is TGCGCCAGCAGCTTGGTGGGAGGGGAGAGCTATGGCTACACCTTC. Protein product: CASSLVGGESYGYTF.

J is TRBJ1-1 and V is TRBV30; maybe TRBD1 (6 bases). The CDR3 extends over 13 amino acids. Trimming took 2 bases from V and 9 from J, leaving 16 bases between them. Per germline, CDR1 GTSNPN and CDR2 SVGIG (reference sequence). In DNA form, the CDR3 reads TGTGCCTGGAGTTATACAGGGAGTACTCAAGCTTTCTTT. Translated: CAWSYTGSTQAFF.

This clone was counted once. The V gene is TRBV6-1, the J gene TRBJ2-2; TRBD2 agrees at 12 bases. The CDR3 runs 16 residues. Germline V gene data show CDR1 as MNHNS and CDR2 as SASEGT. J was trimmed by 4 bases and V by 4 bases; bases with no gene match: 4. CDR3 DNA sequence: TGTGCCAGCAGTGGACTAGCGGGAGAAGTCACCGGGGAGCTGTTTTTT. It translates to CASSGLAGEVTGELFF.

This sequence joins TRBV19 and TRBJ1-5, with D possibly matching TRBD1 (5 bases). Germline V lookup: CDR1 LNHDA, CDR2 SQIVND (reference sequence). The V end was cut by 8 bases, the J end by 4 bases, with 15 bases between. This CDR3 has 14 amino acids. The CDR3, as DNA: TGTGCCAGTGTACGGTCAGGGCTGAATCAGCCCCAGCATTTT. Its protein product is CASVRSGLNQPQHF. Combining the CDR3 with reference TRBV19 and TRBJ1-5 gives the whole variable domain DGGITQSPKYLFRKEGQNVTLSCEQNLNHDAMYWYRQDPGQGLRLIYYSQIVNDFQKGDIAEGYSVSREKKESFPLTVTSAQKNPTAFYLCASVRSGLNQPQHFGDGTRLSIL.

The J gene is TRBJ2-7, the V gene TRBV5-6; D is uncertain. The CDR3 spans 18 residues. Germline assignment: CDR1 SGHDT and CDR2 YYEEEE. V lost 3 bases and J 2 bases, leaving 24 bases between the germline ends. This chain's CDR3 is CASSSLKGSVLNAYEQYF. CDR3 in DNA: TGTGCCAGCAGCTCCCTCAAAGGTTCAGTCTTAAATGCCTACGAGCAGTACTTC.

This sequence joins TRBV12-3 or TRBV12-4 and TRBJ1-6; D gene unclear. The length of the CDR3 is 12 residues. The ends were cut back, 4 bases at V and 13 bases at J, with 11 bases in the middle. CDR3 DNA: TGTGCCAGCAGTTCCCGAGCCGCGCCCCTCCACTTT. This translates into CASSSRAAPLHF.

The chain is built from TRBV27 and TRBJ1-6; unclear D gene. Looked up from germline, CDR1 is MNHEY and CDR2 is SMNVEV (reference sequence). This CDR3 contains 13 residues. Trimming took 10 bases from V and 7 from J, leaving 14 bases between them. In DNA, the CDR3 is TGTGCCATATCAGTTTCGAGGAATTCACCCCTCCACTTT. It yields the protein CAISVSRNSPLHF.

This rearrangement joins TRBV20-1 to TRBJ2-1, with TRBD2 matching over 11 bases. The CDR3 is 15 amino acids. The V segment lost 3 bases and the J segment 6 bases; nucleotides outside the gene matches: 7. Germline CDR1 reads DFQATT; CDR2 reads SNEGSKA (reference sequence). The CDR3 DNA follows: TGCAGTGCTAGTCCGACTAGCGGGACCCCCAATGAGCAGTTCTTC. Translated: CSASPTSGTPNEQFF.

In this sample, this clone is medium-sized. The V call is TRBV11-1, the J call TRBJ2-7; the match to TRBD2 covers 7 bases. The CDR3 runs to 13 residues. The V segment lost 4 bases and the J segment 5 bases; nucleotides outside the gene matches: 5. Per germline, CDR1 SGHAT and CDR2 FQDESV (reference sequence). In DNA form, the CDR3 reads TGTGCCAGCAGCTACTGGGGAGGGGACGAGCAGTACTTC. Protein product: CASSYWGGDEQYF.

The chain couples TRBV6-5 to TRBJ2-3; TRBD2 aligns across 7 bases. V trimming: 6 bases; J trimming: 0 bases; junction bases outside the gene matches: 6. Germline CDR1 reads MNHEY; CDR2 reads SVGAGI. This CDR3 region has 15 residues. The CDR3 DNA sequence: TGTGCCAGCAGAAGACGACTAGCTAGCACAGATACGCAGTATTTT. This codes for CASRRRLASTDTQYF.